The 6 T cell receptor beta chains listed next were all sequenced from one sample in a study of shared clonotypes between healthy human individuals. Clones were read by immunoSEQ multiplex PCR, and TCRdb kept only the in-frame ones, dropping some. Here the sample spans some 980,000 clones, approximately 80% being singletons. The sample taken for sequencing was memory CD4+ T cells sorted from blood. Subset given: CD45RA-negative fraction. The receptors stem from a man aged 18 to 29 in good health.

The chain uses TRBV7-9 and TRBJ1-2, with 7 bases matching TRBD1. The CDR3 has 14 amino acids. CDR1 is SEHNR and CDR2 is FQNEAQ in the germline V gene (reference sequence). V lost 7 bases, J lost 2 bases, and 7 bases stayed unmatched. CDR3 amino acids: CASIQGGLNYGYTF. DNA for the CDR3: TGTGCCAGCATCCAGGGGGGTTTAAACTATGGCTACACCTTC.

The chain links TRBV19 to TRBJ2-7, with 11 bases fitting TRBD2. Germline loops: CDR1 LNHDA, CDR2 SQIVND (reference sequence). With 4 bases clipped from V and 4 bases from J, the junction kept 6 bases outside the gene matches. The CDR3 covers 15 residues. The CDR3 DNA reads TGTGCCAGTAGTACCGTAGCGGGAGGGATATACGAGCAGTACTTC. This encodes CASSTVAGGIYEQYF.

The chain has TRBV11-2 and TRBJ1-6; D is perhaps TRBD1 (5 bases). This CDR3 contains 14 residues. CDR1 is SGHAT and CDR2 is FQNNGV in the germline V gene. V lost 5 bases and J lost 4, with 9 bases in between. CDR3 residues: CASSPGPYNSPLHF. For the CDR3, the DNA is TGTGCCAGCAGCCCGGGACCGTATAATTCACCCCTCCACTTT.

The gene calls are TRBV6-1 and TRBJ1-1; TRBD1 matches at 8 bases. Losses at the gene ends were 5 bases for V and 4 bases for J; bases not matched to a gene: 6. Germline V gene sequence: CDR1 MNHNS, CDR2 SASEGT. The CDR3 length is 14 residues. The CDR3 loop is CASSFDRGGTEAFF. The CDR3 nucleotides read TGTGCCAGCAGTTTCGACAGGGGTGGCACTGAAGCTTTCTTT.

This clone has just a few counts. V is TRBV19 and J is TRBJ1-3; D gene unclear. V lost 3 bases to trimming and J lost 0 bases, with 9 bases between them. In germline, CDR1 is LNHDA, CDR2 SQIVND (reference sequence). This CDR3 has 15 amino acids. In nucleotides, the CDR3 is TGTGCCAGTAGTATGGAAGGGTACTCTGGAAACACCATATATTTT. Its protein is CASSMEGYSGNTIYF.

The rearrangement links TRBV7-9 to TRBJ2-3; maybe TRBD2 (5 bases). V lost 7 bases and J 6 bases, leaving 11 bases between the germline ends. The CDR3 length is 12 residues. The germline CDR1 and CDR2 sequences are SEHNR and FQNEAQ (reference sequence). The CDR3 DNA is TGTGCCAGCACCGGACTTTTGGATACGCAGTATTTT. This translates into CASTGLLDTQYF.